A single sample gave rise to the 27 T cell receptor beta chains below, sequenced in a study of blood T cells in healthy people across ages. Alongside a J-beta primer mix, a sample-barcoded 5' primer served in a second PCR lasting roughly 7 to 12 cycles. Via MiXCR, TCRdb re-called the 5' RACE reads, giving one row per CDR3 protein. Seen here are around 800,000 distinct CDR3 sequences, 50% to 65% observed once, and the top ten hold about 38%. The sample taken for sequencing was blood. These receptors came from an elderly man in good health.

This clonotype was detected a few times. V gene TRBV2 combines with J gene TRBJ2-7, with 8 bases lining up with TRBD2. The CDR3 covers 15 residues. Per germline, CDR1 SNHLY and CDR2 FYNNEI. J lost 2 bases, V lost 2 bases, and 5 bases had no gene match. CDR3 coding DNA: TGTGCCAGCAGTGAAAGCGGGGGCTTCACCTACGAGCAGTACTTC. Amino acids: CASSESGGFTYEQYF.

The V and J genes are TRBV29-1 and TRBJ1-5; no definite D call. The CDR3 has 12 residues. The germline V and J ends were trimmed by 6 bases and 3 bases, with 9 bases remaining between them. CDR1 and CDR2 from the germline V gene are SQVTM and ANQGSEA. DNA for the CDR3: TGCAGCGTACAATCACCCAATCAGCCCCAGCATTTT. Translating gives CSVQSPNQPQHF.

The chain carries TRBV10-3 and TRBJ2-4; D may be TRBD1 or TRBD2 (5 bases each). The DNA end is a closer match to TRBJ2-7, so the J assignment may be wrong. The CDR3 contains 13 residues. In germline, CDR1 is ENHRY, CDR2 SYGVKD. CDR3 in amino acids: CAISESGEREQYF. The CDR3 coding sequence is TGTGCCATCAGTGAGTCAGGGGAGCGCGAGCAGTACTTC.

The chain couples TRBV4-1 to TRBJ2-7; 8 positions match TRBD2. The CDR3 contains 16 residues. CDR1 and CDR2 from the germline V gene are MGHRA and YSYEKL. The ends lost 2 bases at V and 4 bases at J; junction bases unmatched: 10. CDR3 loop: CASSQRLGLAGYEQYF. The CDR3 DNA sequence: TGCGCCAGCAGCCAACGTCTGGGGCTAGCGGGTTACGAGCAGTACTTC.

As for this clonotype: Germline is not matched at one junction end, which may reflect a read error. CDR3 nucleotide sequence: TGTGCCTGCAGTGCAGGGGGAGATTCACCCCTCCACTTT. Its translation: CACSAGGDSPLHF. The rearrangement joins TRBV12-3 or TRBV12-4 to TRBJ1-6, with 7 bases lining up with TRBD1. The CDR3 has 13 residues.

The chain employs TRBV29-1 and TRBJ1-1; perhaps TRBD1 as D (5 bases). CDR1 is SQVTM and CDR2 is ANQGSEA in the germline V gene. This CDR3 contains 11 residues. The V and J ends lost 5 bases and 3 bases respectively, with 7 bases between them. CDR3 bases: TGCAGCGTTTGGGGGGACACTGAAGCTTTCTTT. This gives the protein CSVWGDTEAFF. Together with reference TRBV29-1 and TRBJ1-1, the CDR3 gives the full variable domain: SAVISQKPSRDICQRGTSLTIQCQVDSQVTMMFWYRQQPGQSLTLIATANQGSEATYESGFVIDKFPISRPNLTFSTLTVSNMSPEDSSIYLCSVWGDTEAFFGQGTRLTVV.

This chain joins TRBV7-9 and TRBJ2-1, with unresolved D. V lost 5 bases to trimming and J lost 6 bases, with 8 bases between them. The CDR3 consists of 12 residues. Germline CDR1 reads SEHNR; CDR2 reads FQNEAQ (reference sequence). The CDR3 region has the DNA TGTGCCAGCAGCCCTCTGCGCAATGAGCAGTTCTTC. It codes for CASSPLRNEQFF.

J is TRBJ2-5 and V is TRBV24-1; 7 bases fit TRBD1. Trimming removed 4 bases from V and 1 base from J; junction bases left unmatched: 5. CDR3 length equals 15 residues. The germline V gene has CDR1 KGHDR and CDR2 SFDVKD. CDR3 loop: CATSEVTGLQETQYF. The DNA of the CDR3 is TGTGCCACCAGTGAAGTGACAGGGCTCCAAGAGACCCAGTACTTC.

V and J are TRBV5-1 and TRBJ2-1; TRBD1 agrees at 8 bases. The J segment lost 9 bases and the V segment lost 6 bases, leaving 14 bases of the junction unmatched. Germline CDR1 is SGHRS and CDR2 is YFSETQ. The length of the CDR3 is 15 residues. The CDR3 region is CASTQDGQGRREQFF. The CDR3 nucleotides read TGCGCCAGCACCCAGGACGGACAGGGACGTCGTGAGCAGTTCTTC.

This chain links TRBV5-1 with TRBJ2-1; 14 nucleotides match TRBD2. CDR1 and CDR2 (germline): SGHRS, YFSETQ. V was pared by 4 bases and J by 2 bases, with 5 bases of the junction left unmatched. This CDR3 has 17 amino acids. This CDR3 reads CASSAPGLAGAYNEQFF. CDR3 nucleotides: TGCGCCAGCAGCGCACCGGGACTAGCGGGAGCCTACAATGAGCAGTTCTTC.

This clonotype showed up just a few times. The chain is built from TRBV6-6 and TRBJ2-1; 11 bases agree with TRBD2. The length of the CDR3 is 15 residues. Germline values: CDR1 MNHNY, CDR2 SVGAGI (reference sequence). Losses at the gene ends were 4 bases for V and 3 bases for J; bases not matched to a gene: 2. DNA of the CDR3: TGTGCCAGCAGTTTAGCGGGAGGGCACTACAATGAGCAGTTCTTC. Translating gives CASSLAGGHYNEQFF.

This clonotype was picked up many times. The rearrangement joins TRBV20-1 to TRBJ2-5, with 8 bases lining up with TRBD1. The CDR3 contains 17 residues. CDR1 and CDR2 from the germline V gene are DFQATT and SNEGSKA (reference sequence). Trimming at V came to 6 bases and at J to 1 base, leaving 16 bases not matched to a gene. In DNA form, the CDR3 reads TGCAGTGCCGAGTCCAGGGGGCGGGCGGGCCTCCAAGAGACCCAGTACTTC. This encodes CSAESRGRAGLQETQYF.

A few counts support this clonotype. The chain joins TRBV28 to TRBJ2-1; D is unresolved. The V gene lost 5 bases and the J gene lost 5 bases, with 13 bases spanning the gap. CDR1 MDHEN and CDR2 SYDVKM come from the germline V gene. CDR3 length: 14 residues. Here the CDR3 DNA reads TGTGCCAGCAGTGAGCCGTGGCGGAACAATGAGCAGTTCTTC. Amino acid sequence: CASSEPWRNNEQFF.

The rearrangement links TRBV4-1 to TRBJ1-1, with a tentative D call TRBD1 (6 bases). V was cut by 3 bases and J by 2 bases, with 25 bases left in between. The CDR3 sequence is 19 residues long. The V gene's germline CDR1 is MGHRA and CDR2 YSYEKL. CDR3 nucleotide sequence: TGCGCCAGCAGCCAGGATCGATCAGGGGCAGGGGACCCAAACACTGAAGCTTTCTTT. Its translation: CASSQDRSGAGDPNTEAFF.

This chain links TRBV14 with TRBJ2-7, with D possibly TRBD1 on 5 matching bases. V lost 2 bases, J lost 2 bases, and 13 bases lay in between. In germline, CDR1 is SGHDN, CDR2 FVKESK. CDR3 size: 15 residues. Written as DNA, the CDR3 is TGTGCCAGCAGCCAACTAGGGGCGGCCCCCTACGAGCAGTACTTC. As protein: CASSQLGAAPYEQYF.

A remark on this clonotype: An end of the junction differs from the germline gene, which may be a read error. The DNA of the CDR3 is TGCGGCGTTGATGGACGGGGGGGACGCAATGAGCAGTTCTTC. Protein sequence: CGVDGRGGRNEQFF. The chain couples TRBV29-1 to TRBJ2-1, with 8 bases matching TRBD2. CDR3 length: 14 residues. Per the germline V gene, CDR1 is SQVTM and CDR2 is ANQGSEA.

The chain recombines TRBV4-2 with TRBJ2-5; 9 nucleotides match TRBD2. In germline, CDR1 is LGHNA, CDR2 YNFKEQ. The CDR3 contains 21 residues. V was pared by 0 bases and J by 1 base, with 18 bases of the junction left unmatched. Here the CDR3 reads CASSQDGVAGASITSQETQYF. The CDR3 region has the DNA TGTGCCAGCAGCCAAGATGGAGTAGCGGGAGCCTCAATAACTTCCCAAGAGACCCAGTACTTC.

The V gene is TRBV4-1, the J gene TRBJ2-3; D gene unclear. This CDR3 spans 15 amino acids. CDR1 and CDR2 from the germline V gene are MGHRA and YSYEKL. Trimming took off 1 base at V and 9 bases at J, with 17 bases between the two ends. CDR3 residues: CASSQGPIGPFTQYF. In DNA, the CDR3 is TGCGCCAGCAGCCAAGGCCCCATAGGGCCCTTCACGCAGTATTTT.

The V gene is TRBV29-1, the J gene TRBJ2-3; possibly TRBD1 for D (7 bases). The germline V and J ends were trimmed by 3 bases and 14 bases, with 24 bases remaining between them. The V gene's germline CDR1 is SQVTM and CDR2 ANQGSEA. The CDR3 has 14 amino acids. The CDR3 sequence: CSVEGGTGDRYAYF. The DNA for the CDR3 is TGCAGCGTTGAGGGTGGGACTGGGGACAGATACGCGTATTTT.

The chain links TRBV29-1 to TRBJ2-3; weak D call: TRBD1 (7 bases). The CDR3 consists of 15 residues. V gave up 7 bases and J gave up 4 bases, with 21 bases separating them. Germline CDR1 SQVTM, CDR2 ANQGSEA. CDR3 protein: CSADTGEGGPDTQYF. The CDR3 DNA sequence: TGCAGCGCCGACACGGGGGAAGGGGGCCCAGATACGCAGTATTTT.

The V and J genes are TRBV27 and TRBJ1-1; D remains ambiguous. This CDR3 region has 14 residues. From germline, CDR1 is MNHEY and CDR2 SMNVEV (reference sequence). Between the trimmed V and J ends, which lost 5 bases and 4 bases, there was a span of 14 bases. CDR3 coding DNA: TGTGCCAGCAGTAGACGGACCGAGGGCACTGAAGCTTTCTTT. Encoded protein: CASSRRTEGTEAFF.

This clonotype has only one observation. The rearrangement joins TRBV2 to TRBJ2-1; D is ambiguous. CDR1 SNHLY and CDR2 FYNNEI come from the germline V gene. This CDR3 is 14 amino acids long. V lost 6 bases to trimming and J lost 0 bases, with 9 bases between them. Here the CDR3 DNA reads TGTGCCAGCAGCGCTACAAGCTCCTACAATGAGCAGTTCTTC. Its translation: CASSATSSYNEQFF.

The chain links TRBV5-1 to TRBJ2-7, with a possible D match to TRBD2 (6 bases). Germline CDR1 and CDR2: SGHRS and YFSETQ. The CDR3 runs to 15 residues. The V end was cut by 10 bases, the J end by 0 bases, with 20 bases between. The CDR3 loop reads CACRLLSGVSYEQYF. The DNA of the CDR3 is TGCGCCTGCCGACTTCTTAGCGGTGTCTCCTACGAGCAGTACTTC.

As to this clonotype: One junction end disagrees with the germline gene, perhaps due to a read error. The chain couples TRBV7-9 to TRBJ2-7, with D tentatively TRBD1 (5 bases). The CDR3 totals 13 residues. Germline assignment: CDR1 SEHNR and CDR2 FQNEAQ (reference sequence). CDR3 coding DNA: TGTACCAGCAGCTTGGCTGGGGCTGGAGAGCAGTACTTC. Protein: CTSSLAGAGEQYF.

V usage is TRBV10-2 and J usage is TRBJ2-7; perhaps TRBD1 as D (6 bases). Germline V CDR1 and CDR2: WSHSY, SAAADI. The V gene lost 4 bases and the J gene lost 3 bases, with 16 bases spanning the gap. The CDR3 has 15 residues. The CDR3: CASSGGLVGGYEQYF. The CDR3 region has the DNA TGCGCCAGCAGTGGGGGGCTAGTAGGGGGCTACGAGCAGTACTTC.

This chain connects TRBV7-4 to TRBJ2-7, with D perhaps matching TRBD1 (6 bases). V was trimmed by 5 bases and J by 3 bases, leaving 20 bases between them. Germline V gene data show CDR1 as SGHVT and CDR2 as SQSDAQ. This CDR3 contains 16 residues. The CDR3 protein is CASSLSREDRNYEQYF. The DNA of the CDR3 is TGTGCCAGCAGCCTAAGCAGAGAGGACAGAAACTACGAGCAGTACTTC.

V is TRBV7-3 and J is TRBJ2-2; 7 positions agree with TRBD1. Per the germline V gene, CDR1 is SGHTA and CDR2 is FQGTGA. The CDR3 runs 14 residues. V lost 5 bases and J lost 5; bases outside the gene matches: 5. The CDR3 nucleotides read TGTGCCAGCAGCCCAGGGGGTTTAACCGGGGAGCTGTTTTTT. It translates to CASSPGGLTGELFF.